The rows below give T cell receptor beta chains drawn from one sample of a study of CD8 T cells in ankylosing spondylitis. TCRdb used MiXCR to reprocess the 5' RACE reads, holding one entry per CDR3 protein. In the table there are 25,000 to 35,000 distinct CDR3 sequences, approximately 28% of which are singletons. Sequenced: synovial fluid, either unsorted or a sorted T cell fraction (not recorded which). The origin of the receptors is a male donor with ankylosing spondylitis. CDR3s include the opening cysteine and the closing phenylalanine or tryptophan. The D gene is left open where the match is weak. Expanded clones get a size class; other rows say once, few or many, or leave the size out.

v_call	d_call	clone_size	j_call	cdr3_nt	cdr3_aa
TRBV7-9	.	.	TRBJ2-1	TGTGCCAGCAGCCCAAACGACAATGAGCAGTTCTTC	CASSPNDNEQFF
TRBV7-9	.	few	TRBJ1-5	TGTGCCAGCAGCTTAGGAGGAAGTATTATGCATTTT	CASSLGGSIMHF
TRBV6-2/TRBV6-3	.	.	TRBJ2-2	TGTGCCAGCAGTTACTCAGCACAAAACACCGGGGAGCTGTTTTTT	CASSYSAQNTGELFF
TRBV20-1	.	.	TRBJ2-1	TGCAGTGCTGGCCGGGGTTTGGAATACAATGAGCAGTTCTTC	CSAGRGLEYNEQFF
TRBV12-3/TRBV12-4	.	.	TRBJ2-1	TGTGCCAGCAGTATGACTAGGCCATACCCCTACAATGAGCAGTTCTTC	CASSMTRPYPYNEQFF
TRBV7-9	.	many	TRBJ1-5	TGTGCCAGCAGCCCGGACGGGATGAGCAATCAGCCCCAGCATTTT	CASSPDGMSNQPQHF
TRBV2	TRBD2	few	TRBJ2-1	TGTGCCAGCAGTGCCCCTCTAGCGGGAGGTGAGCAGTTCTTC	CASSAPLAGGEQFF
TRBV12-5	TRBD2	.	TRBJ2-1	TGTGCTAGTGGTCCTCCACTCGGGTCGGCGGGACTAGGTACAAATGAGCAGTTCTTC	CASGPPLGSAGLGTNEQFF
TRBV29-1	TRBD2	few	TRBJ2-3	TGCAGCGCCGGGACTAGCGGGGGAGAAGATACGCAGTATTTT	CSAGTSGGEDTQYF
TRBV9	.	.	TRBJ1-2	TGTGCCAGCAGCGTAGCAGGGGCGAGCTATGGCTACACCTTC	CASSVAGASYGYTF
TRBV13	TRBD1	many	TRBJ2-2	TGTGCCAGCAGCGCCCAGACAGGGTCGGAGGAGCTGTTTTTT	CASSAQTGSEELFF
TRBV4-2	TRBD1	many	TRBJ2-1	TGTGCCAGCAGCCCGACAGGGAGAGGGGACAATGAGCAGTTCTTC	CASSPTGRGDNEQFF
TRBV20-1	.	few	TRBJ1-1	TGCAGTGCTAGCGAAAAAGTCTCAGGGAACACTGAAGCTTTCTTT	CSASEKVSGNTEAFF
TRBV7-9	TRBD1	.	TRBJ2-1	TGTGCCAGCAGCTTGAGAGACAGGGGGTTCGATGAGCAGTTCTTC	CASSLRDRGFDEQFF
TRBV20-1	.	few	TRBJ1-6	TGCAGTGCTAGAAATGACCCGGACAGATATAATTCACCCCTCCACTTT	CSARNDPDRYNSPLHF
TRBV7-6	.	.	TRBJ2-3	TGTGCCAGCAGCTTATGGACCCCTAGCACAGATACGCAGTATTTT	CASSLWTPSTDTQYF
TRBV12-3/TRBV12-4	TRBD2	.	TRBJ2-1	TGTGCCAGCAGTTTTACGACTAGCGGGAGTCATGAGCAGTTCTTC	CASSFTTSGSHEQFF
TRBV29-1	TRBD2	few	TRBJ2-1	TGCAGCGTTGAAGGGGGGCTAGCGGGAGGGCCCGCGGGAGGCAATGAGCAGTTCTTC	CSVEGGLAGGPAGGNEQFF
TRBV7-2	.	.	TRBJ2-3	TGTGCCACGGGACCAGATACGCAGTATTTT	CATGPDTQYF
TRBV3-1	TRBD2	.	TRBJ2-6	TGTGCCAGCAGCTCGGGGTCAGAACTAGCGGGAGCTAAGGGTGGGGCCAACGTCCGGACTTTC	CASSSGSELAGAKGGANVRTF
TRBV20-1	.	few	TRBJ2-7	TGCAGTGCTAGATCCGAGGGTTCGGCGGGCTACGAGCAGTACTTC	CSARSEGSAGYEQYF
TRBV5-4	TRBD1	.	TRBJ2-1	TGTGCCAGCAGTCCGACAGGGAGTCTGGCGGAGCAGTTCTTC	CASSPTGSLAEQFF
TRBV7-2	TRBD2	few	TRBJ2-2	TGTGCCAGCAGCTTTCGGACTAGCCTGTCGAACACCGGGGAGCTGTTTTTT	CASSFRTSLSNTGELFF
TRBV5-6	TRBD2	few	TRBJ2-1	TGTGCCAGCAGCCCGATTACGACTAGCGGGGAGCAGTTCTTC	CASSPITTSGEQFF
TRBV11-2	.	few	TRBJ1-5	TGTGCCAGCAGCTTTGAAGGGGTAAGCAATCAGCCCCAGCATTTT	CASSFEGVSNQPQHF
TRBV30	.	.	TRBJ1-5	TGTGCCTGGACGGAAAATAGCAATCAGCCCCAGCATTTT	CAWTENSNQPQHF
TRBV20-1	TRBD1	.	TRBJ2-7	TGCAGTGCTAGGTACCGCACAGGGGACTACGAGCAGTACTTC	CSARYRTGDYEQYF
TRBV20-1	TRBD2	.	TRBJ2-1	TGCAGTGCTAGAGGACTAGCGGGAGAGGTTGAGCAGTTCTTC	CSARGLAGEVEQFF
TRBV5-1	TRBD1	few	TRBJ1-5	TGCGCCAGCAGCCCCTCAGGGGGCTCCAATCAGCCCCAGCATTTT	CASSPSGGSNQPQHF
TRBV13	TRBD2	.	TRBJ2-6	TGTGCCAGCAGCTTATTGACTAGCGGGGGCTCTGGGGCCAACGTCCTGACTTTC	CASSLLTSGGSGANVLTF
TRBV7-9	TRBD2	few	TRBJ2-3	TGTGCCAGCAGCGCGCCTAGCGGTTGGGGCACAGATACGCAGTATTTT	CASSAPSGWGTDTQYF
TRBV21-1	.	.	TRBJ2-5	TGTGCCAGCAGCAAAGCCCGACGACCCCGGGCGACCCAGTACTTC	CASSKARRPRATQYF
TRBV4-1	.	.	TRBJ2-6	TGCGCCAGCAGCCAATCACAAGTCTCTGGGGCCAACGTCCTGACTTTC	CASSQSQVSGANVLTF
TRBV20-1	.	.	TRBJ1-3	TGCAGTGCTATGTCCTCTGGAAACACCATATATTTT	CSAMSSGNTIYF
TRBV7-8	.	.	TRBJ2-1	TGTGCCAGCAGCTTAGTCCCCACCGGGTCGGGTTACAATGAGCAGTTCTTC	CASSLVPTGSGYNEQFF
TRBV12-3/TRBV12-4	.	.	TRBJ2-2	TGTGCCAGTTACACCGGGGAGCTGTTTTTT	CASYTGELFF
TRBV9	.	few	TRBJ2-3	TGTGCCAGCAGTAAGCAGAAGCACACAGATACGCAGTATTTT	CASSKQKHTDTQYF
TRBV10-3	TRBD1	few	TRBJ1-6	TGTGCCATCAGTGAGCAGAGGGGACAGGGGCGATCATATAATTCACCCCTCCACTTT	CAISEQRGQGRSYNSPLHF
TRBV12-3/TRBV12-4	.	.	TRBJ2-3	TGTGCCAGCAGCTCAACCTGGACAGCCGACACAGATACGCAGTATTTT	CASSSTWTADTDTQYF
TRBV11-3	TRBD1	few	TRBJ1-1	TGTGCCAGCAGCCCCGGGACAGGGGTCCTAACCACTGAAGCTTTCTTT	CASSPGTGVLTTEAFF
TRBV18	TRBD1	many	TRBJ2-2	TGTGCCAGCTCACCGCTACCGGGACAGGGGACCGGGGAGCTGTTTTTT	CASSPLPGQGTGELFF
TRBV27	TRBD1	.	TRBJ1-4	TGTGCCAGCAGTCCTATCGGGGGACAGGGGGAAACTTTT	CASSPIGGQGETF
TRBV7-9	TRBD1	few	TRBJ2-1	TGTGCCAGCAGCTCAAGTCCGGGACAGGGGCTGGATGAGCAGTTCTTC	CASSSSPGQGLDEQFF
TRBV10-3	.	few	TRBJ2-1	TGTGCCATCAGAGCGGAATTCAATGAGCAGTTCTTC	CAIRAEFNEQFF
TRBV12-3/TRBV12-4	.	few	TRBJ1-5	TGTGCCAGCAGCCTAGGACTGATTTTAAGCAATCAGCCCCAGCATTTT	CASSLGLILSNQPQHF
TRBV4-1	.	.	TRBJ1-6	TGCGCCAGCAGCCCGCAGGGGAGTATGGGTTCACCCCTCCACTTT	CASSPQGSMGSPLHF
TRBV3-1	.	.	TRBJ1-2	TGTGCCAGCAGCCCTATGATGGTTGCTAACTATGGCTACACCTTC	CASSPMMVANYGYTF
TRBV24-1	TRBD1	few	TRBJ2-1	TGTGCCACCAGTGACTTGACCGGTGGGACAGGGAGTACTCAGGGTGAGCAGTTCTTC	CATSDLTGGTGSTQGEQFF
TRBV3-1	.	many	TRBJ2-1	TGTGCCAGCAGCCAAGGGGGGTTTAGTAGCAATGAGCAGTTCTTC	CASSQGGFSSNEQFF
TRBV7-9	.	few	TRBJ2-1	TGTGCCAGCAGCCCTCCGAGTGAGCAGTTCTTC	CASSPPSEQFF
TRBV11-3	TRBD1	few	TRBJ1-1	TGTGCCAGCAGCTTAGATTCATGGACAGGGTGGCCTGAAGCTTTCTTT	CASSLDSWTGWPEAFF
TRBV20-1	.	.	TRBJ2-1	TGCAGTGCTGCGGGACCTGGCTCCTACAATGAGCAGTTCTTC	CSAAGPGSYNEQFF
TRBV5-1	.	.	TRBJ2-7	TGCGCCAGCAGCTCCCGCGAGGTCACCCACGAGCAGTACTTC	CASSSREVTHEQYF
TRBV3-1	.	.	TRBJ2-1	TGTGCCAGCACCAAAGGGGGGGGAGAATCCTACAATGAGCAGTTCTTC	CASTKGGGESYNEQFF
TRBV5-6	TRBD1	.	TRBJ1-1	TGTGCCAGCAGCTTGGTGGGCAGGGGGACCACTGAAGCTTTCTTT	CASSLVGRGTTEAFF
TRBV20-1	.	.	TRBJ2-3	TGCAGTGCTGGGATTCCACCCCTAGATACGCAGTATTTT	CSAGIPPLDTQYF
TRBV27	.	many	TRBJ2-1	TGTGCCAGCAGTTTTGTCCCCACCCGGGCTCCCCGGGCTGAGCAGTTCTTC	CASSFVPTRAPRAEQFF
TRBV15	.	.	TRBJ2-1	TGTGACATCTTGGGGGAGTTCTTC	CDILGEFF
TRBV7-8	TRBD1	few	TRBJ2-1	TGTGCCAGCAGCCATGCTTTGGACAGGGCCCAAGATTTGATCAATGAGCAGTTCTTC	CASSHALDRAQDLINEQFF
TRBV28	.	many	TRBJ2-7	TGTGCCAGCAGTCCGGCCACTAGCTCCTACGAGCAGTACTTC	CASSPATSSYEQYF